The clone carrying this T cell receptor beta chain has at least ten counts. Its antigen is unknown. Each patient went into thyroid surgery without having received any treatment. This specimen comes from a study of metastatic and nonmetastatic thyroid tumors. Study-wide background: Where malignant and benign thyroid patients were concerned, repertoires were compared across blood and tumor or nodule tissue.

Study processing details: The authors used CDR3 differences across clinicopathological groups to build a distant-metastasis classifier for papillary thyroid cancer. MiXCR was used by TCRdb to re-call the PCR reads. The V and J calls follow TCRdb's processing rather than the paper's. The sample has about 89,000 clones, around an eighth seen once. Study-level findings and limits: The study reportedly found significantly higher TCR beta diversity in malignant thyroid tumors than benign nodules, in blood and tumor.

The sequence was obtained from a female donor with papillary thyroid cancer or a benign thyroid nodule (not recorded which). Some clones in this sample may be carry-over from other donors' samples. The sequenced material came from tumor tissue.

The CDR3 reads CSARDLVGGPYEQYF. CDR3 nucleotides: TGCAGTGCTAGAGATCTTGTGGGAGGGCCTTACGAGCAGTACTTC. The V and J genes are TRBV20-1 and TRBJ2-7, with 7 bases lining up with TRBD2. The CDR3 spans 15 residues. Per the germline V gene, CDR1 is DFQATT and CDR2 is SNEGSKA (reference sequence). V trimming: 0 bases; J trimming: 4 bases; junction bases outside the gene matches: 9.